Included here is one TCR beta chain sequence, with context. These data come from a study of blood T cell repertoires in COVID-19. Sequencing was performed with immunoSEQ multiplex PCR; in TCRdb, only in-frame clones are kept and a portion is missing. The sample lists 50,000 to 80,000 clones; roughly 86% were seen once. The source of this sequence is a man in his sixties with acute or convalescent COVID-19. The specimen was peripheral blood.

The CDR3 DNA is TGTGCCAGCAGTCCAGGGGGCTACGAGCAGTTCTTC. Its translation: CASSPGGYEQFF. The chain has TRBV13 and TRBJ2-1, with 8 bases that match TRBD1. Germline trimming cut 6 bases from V and 10 bases from J; bases unmatched to any gene: 5. The CDR3 is 12 amino acids. Germline CDR1 PRHDT, CDR2 FYEKMQ (reference sequence).